The text below deals with one T cell receptor (beta chain). This sample was taken from a study of PD-L1 blockade in urothelial cancer. Overall study context: Study patients had been treated with 0 to 3 previous chemotherapy regimens.

The V end was cut by 1 base, the J end by 1 base, with 12 bases between. CDR1 is MNHNS, CDR2 SASEGT, per germline. The CDR3 length is 16 residues. Repertoires were generated with immunoSEQ multiplex PCR, while TCRdb's copy carries only in-frame clones and drops some. This table has 55,000 to 75,000 clones, 75% to 85% appearing once. Noted time point: pretreatment peripheral blood. Patients each gave 1 to 8 samples, pretreatment and on-treatment. This TCR came from a man in his 70s with urothelial cancer. J is TRBJ2-3 and V is TRBV6-1; weak D call: TRBD2 (6 bases). The starting material was PBMCs, obtained around atezolizumab (anti-PD-L1) treatment. CDR3: CASSEGAGRGTDTQYF. CDR3 nucleotides: TGTGCCAGCAGTGAAGGGGCGGGAAGGGGCACAGATACGCAGTATTTT.